What follows are 30 T cell receptor beta chains derived from one specimen sequenced in a study of T-cell reconstitution after alpha-beta-depleted transplantation in children. Unique molecular identifiers were incorporated when the TCRbeta library was constructed. MiXCR was run by TCRdb on the PCR reads, yielding one entry per CDR3 protein. The table shows around 450,000 distinct CDR3 sequences, with about a sixth occurring only once. The sequenced sample was PBMCs, mostly from graft donor cells, obtained 360 days after TCRalphabeta/CD19-depleted stem cell transplant. Receptors were obtained from a boy younger than two who had a stem cell transplant for Wiskott-Aldrich syndrome, so the T cells may come from the graft donor.

This clonotype was detected a few times. The V gene is TRBV2, the J gene TRBJ2-1, with a possible D match to TRBD1 (6 bases). This CDR3 is built from 14 residues. Trimming cost V 6 bases and J 6 bases, with 15 bases left between them. CDR1 is SNHLY and CDR2 is FYNNEI in the germline V gene. In nucleotides, the CDR3 is TGTGCCAGCAGCGGGACATACTTCTCCAATGAGCAGTTCTTC. Translated: CASSGTYFSNEQFF.

The rearrangement uses TRBV2 and TRBJ2-1; 7 nucleotides agree with TRBD1. V was clipped by 5 bases and J by 4 bases; unmatched bases: 11. The CDR3 consists of 16 residues. Germline V gene data show CDR1 as SNHLY and CDR2 as FYNNEI. CDR3 sequence reads: CASSLQGFEGYNEQFF. CDR3 DNA sequence: TGTGCCAGCAGTTTACAGGGGTTCGAAGGATACAATGAGCAGTTCTTC.

This chain connects TRBV24-1 to TRBJ2-2, with a possible D match to TRBD1 (5 bases). V was shortened by 9 bases and J by 6 bases, with 10 bases between the two germline ends. This CDR3 has 12 residues. The germline V gene has CDR1 KGHDR and CDR2 SFDVKD. The CDR3 DNA is TGTGCCACCGGACAAAGTCCCGGGGAGCTGTTTTTT. Translating gives CATGQSPGELFF.

In its sample, this clonotype was seen a few times. The chain carries TRBV20-1 and TRBJ1-4, with D tentatively TRBD1 (5 bases). The CDR3 contains 16 residues. CDR1 and CDR2 (germline): DFQATT, SNEGSKA (reference sequence). V dropped 4 bases and J dropped 0 bases, with 15 bases sitting between them. Here the CDR3 reads CSANWDLGTTNEKLFF. As DNA, the CDR3 is TGCAGTGCTAATTGGGACTTAGGGACAACTAATGAAAAACTGTTTTTT.

The table lists this clonotype with a few counts. The V call is TRBV29-1, the J call TRBJ2-5; D gene uncertain. The V gene lost 1 base and the J gene lost 4 bases, with 10 bases spanning the gap. The germline V gene has CDR1 SQVTM and CDR2 ANQGSEA. The CDR3 spans 13 residues. The CDR3: CSVEGTVVETQYF. CDR3 DNA sequence: TGCAGCGTTGAAGGAACAGTGGTAGAGACCCAGTACTTC.

The chain couples TRBV18 to TRBJ2-7; D not certain. Trimming left V 0 bases short and J 1 base short, with 7 bases between. Germline V gene sequence: CDR1 KGHSH, CDR2 LQKENI. The CDR3 consists of 14 residues. The CDR3 spells CASSPPVKSYEQYF. For the CDR3, the DNA is TGTGCCAGCTCACCACCGGTCAAATCCTACGAGCAGTACTTC.

A few counts support this clonotype. CDR3 protein: CASSAPGTSGRTRYNEQFF. CDR3 DNA sequence: TGTGCCAGCAGCGCCCCCGGGACTAGCGGGAGGACAAGGTACAATGAGCAGTTCTTC. V gene TRBV7-8 combines with J gene TRBJ2-1, with 15 nucleotides matching TRBD2. Looked up from germline, CDR1 is SGHVS and CDR2 is FQNEAQ. The CDR3 consists of 19 residues. The J segment lost 4 bases and the V segment lost 5 bases, leaving 12 bases of the junction unmatched.

This clonotype was observed at least ten times. The V call is TRBV5-1, the J call TRBJ2-3; no reliable D call. Trimming cost V 1 base and J 6 bases, with 9 bases left between them. The CDR3 length is 13 residues. Germline V gene lookup returns CDR1 SGHRS and CDR2 YFSETQ. The CDR3 here is CASSLPKADTQYF. The CDR3 bases are TGCGCCAGCAGCTTGCCCAAAGCGGATACGCAGTATTTT.

This clonotype was observed a handful of times. The V and J genes are TRBV5-1 and TRBJ2-7; D gene ambiguous. The V gene's germline CDR1 is SGHRS and CDR2 YFSETQ. Trimming shortened V by 6 bases and J by 2 bases, and 9 bases separated the two germline ends. The CDR3 consists of 12 residues. CDR3 amino acids: CASNKGAYEQYF. The CDR3 coding sequence is TGCGCCAGCAATAAAGGAGCCTACGAGCAGTACTTC.

This clonotype has at least ten counts. The chain combines TRBV20-1 with TRBJ2-5, with D maybe TRBD2 (6 bases). Germline V CDR1 and CDR2: DFQATT, SNEGSKA (reference sequence). V was shortened by 1 base and J by 4 bases, with 25 bases between the two germline ends. The CDR3 has 18 residues. CDR3 DNA: TGCAGTGCTAGAGGGATTTCTAGCGCAGGTCCGAAGGGAGAGACCCAGTACTTC. Residues: CSARGISSAGPKGETQYF.

This clonotype was counted only a few times. The chain joins TRBV12-3 or TRBV12-4 to TRBJ1-2; 9 nucleotides align to TRBD1. Trimming at V came to 7 bases and at J to 3 bases, leaving 9 bases not matched to a gene. The CDR3 is 15 amino acids. DNA of the CDR3: TGTGCCAGCAAAATGGACAGGGGATTTGACTATGGCTACACCTTC. It encodes CASKMDRGFDYGYTF.

The gene calls are TRBV5-1 and TRBJ2-6, with a possible D match to TRBD1 (5 bases). The CDR3 sequence is 18 residues long. The germline V and J ends were trimmed by 3 bases and 0 bases, with 16 bases remaining between them. The germline V gene encodes CDR1 SGHRS and CDR2 YFSETQ. CDR3 coding DNA: TGCGCCAGCAGCTCCCGACAGCGTGCACCCTCTGGGGCCAACGTCCTGACTTTC. Protein product: CASSSRQRAPSGANVLTF.

The genes are TRBV5-5 and TRBJ1-2; TRBD1 might be the D (5 bases). This CDR3 comprises 18 residues. Germline loops: CDR1 SGHKS, CDR2 YYEKEE (reference sequence). Trimming took 0 bases from V and 2 from J, leaving 20 bases between them. In DNA form, the CDR3 reads TGTGCCAGCAGCTTGGGGTGGGACCAACTCCGCGGGAACTATGGCTACACCTTC. It codes for CASSLGWDQLRGNYGYTF.

This CDR3 reads CASSSRGSPLAKNIQYF. The CDR3 coding sequence is TGTGCCAGCAGCTCCCGGGGGAGTCCGTTAGCCAAAAACATTCAGTACTTC. The chain recombines TRBV11-3 with TRBJ2-4; D may be TRBD2 (6 bases). The germline V gene has CDR1 SGHNT and CDR2 YENEEA. The CDR3 length is 17 residues. Trimming cost V 4 bases and J 0 bases, with 16 bases left between them.

This clonotype was detected only a few times. This chain uses TRBV5-1 with TRBJ1-1, with unresolved D. The CDR3 is made up of 13 amino acids. The germline V and J ends were trimmed by 2 bases and 6 bases, with 11 bases remaining between them. Germline values: CDR1 SGHRS, CDR2 YFSETQ. The CDR3 DNA reads TGCGCCAGCAGCTTAGTTGGAGAGTCTGAAGCTTTCTTT. This gives the protein CASSLVGESEAFF. Full variable domain (outside the CDR3, taken from reference TRBV5-1 and TRBJ1-1): KAGVTQTPRYLIKTRGQQVTLSCSPISGHRSVSWYQQTPGQGLQFLFEYFSETQRNKGNFPGRFSGRQFSNSRSEMNVSTLELGDSALYLCASSLVGESEAFFGQGTRLTVV.

The V gene is TRBV20-1, the J gene TRBJ2-7; 7 bases fit TRBD2. Germline CDR1 reads DFQATT; CDR2 reads SNEGSKA (reference sequence). The ends lost 5 bases at V and 5 bases at J; junction bases unmatched: 9. CDR3 length: 13 amino acids. The CDR3 region is CSARDYYRDEQYF. CDR3 nucleotide sequence: TGCAGTGCTCGGGACTATTATCGGGACGAGCAGTACTTC.

This clonotype turned up a few times. The chain uses TRBV5-4 and TRBJ1-3; no definite D call. CDR3 length equals 15 residues. Trimming removed 4 bases from V and 0 bases from J, with 11 bases in between. In germline, CDR1 is SGHNT, CDR2 YYREEE (reference sequence). As DNA, the CDR3 is TGTGCCAGCAGCCTCAGTTCAACCTCTGGAAACACCATATATTTT. It yields the protein CASSLSSTSGNTIYF.

Many counts were recorded for this clonotype. The V call is TRBV12-3 or TRBV12-4, the J call TRBJ1-2; possibly TRBD1 for D (5 bases). This CDR3 is 13 amino acids long. The V and J ends lost 6 bases and 3 bases respectively, with 11 bases between them. CDR3 DNA: TGTGCCAGCAGCCCCCGGGACGACTATGGCTACACCTTC. Translation gives CASSPRDDYGYTF.

This clonotype showed up just a few times. The rearrangement links TRBV6-5 to TRBJ1-6, with D perhaps matching TRBD1 (6 bases). The CDR3 is 14 amino acids. Trimming took off 6 bases at V and 11 bases at J, with 17 bases between the two ends. The germline CDR1 and CDR2 sequences are MNHEY and SVGAGI. For the CDR3, the DNA is TGTGCCAGCAGGTGGGACACGGTAGATGCACCCCTCCACTTT. It yields the protein CASRWDTVDAPLHF.

This clonotype was detected a few times. The chain recombines TRBV6-5 with TRBJ1-1; 11 nucleotides align to TRBD1. The CDR3 consists of 12 residues. Trimming removed 6 bases from V and 11 bases from J; junction bases left unmatched: 5. Germline V lookup: CDR1 MNHEY, CDR2 SVGAGI. The CDR3, as DNA: TGTGCCAGCAGGGACGGACAGGGGGCCGCTTTCTTT. Its translation: CASRDGQGAAFF.

The genes are TRBV11-3 and TRBJ2-1, with TRBD2 matching over 9 bases. CDR3 length: 16 amino acids. Germline V gives CDR1 SGHNT, CDR2 YENEEA. V trimming: 1 base; J trimming: 3 bases; junction bases outside the gene matches: 4. CDR3 nucleotide sequence: TGTGCCAGCAGCTTAGGGGCGCGGGGGGGCTACAATGAGCAGTTCTTC. Its translation: CASSLGARGGYNEQFF. The full variable domain, its missing parts supplied by reference TRBV11-3 and TRBJ2-1, is EAGVVQSPRYKIIEKKQPVAFWCNPISGHNTLYWYLQNLGQGPELLIRYENEEAVDDSQLPKDRFSAERLKGVDSTLKIQPAELGDSAVYLCASSLGARGGYNEQFFGPGTRLTVL.

This chain links TRBV4-3 with TRBJ2-7, with TRBD2 matching over 7 bases. This CDR3 spans 15 amino acids. Per the germline V gene, CDR1 is LGHNA and CDR2 is YSLEER. CDR3 loop: CAPNPTSCPSYEQYF. In nucleotides, the CDR3 is TGCGCACCTAACCCGACTAGCTGTCCCTCATACGAGCAGTACTTC.

CDR3 sequence: CASSPYSTDTQYF. The CDR3 DNA reads as TGTGCCAGCAGCCCATACAGCACAGATACGCAGTATTTT. The V gene is TRBV5-5, the J gene TRBJ2-3; no clear D gene. The CDR3 has 13 residues. Trimming took off 4 bases at V and 0 bases at J, with 6 bases between the two ends. Germline V gene lookup returns CDR1 SGHKS and CDR2 YYEKEE (reference sequence).

Only a few counts were recorded for this clonotype. V gene TRBV11-2 combines with J gene TRBJ2-1, with D possibly matching TRBD2 (6 bases). The CDR3 loop spans 12 amino acids. The germline CDR1 and CDR2 sequences are SGHAT and FQNNGV. V was trimmed by 3 bases and J by 9 bases, leaving 9 bases between them. The DNA of the CDR3 is TGTGCCAGCAGCTTGGGAGGCGTTGAGCAGTTCTTC. Translating it yields CASSLGGVEQFF.

The chain joins TRBV2 to TRBJ2-4; unclear D gene. The germline CDR1 and CDR2 sequences are SNHLY and FYNNEI. Trimming pared 6 bases from V and 7 bases from J, leaving 7 bases between. The CDR3 is made up of 11 amino acids. The CDR3: CASSAPNIQYF. CDR3 DNA sequence: TGTGCCAGCAGCGCCCCCAACATTCAGTACTTC.

The chain employs TRBV24-1 and TRBJ2-1; perhaps TRBD1 as D (6 bases). CDR1 and CDR2 (germline): KGHDR, SFDVKD. This CDR3 spans 14 amino acids. The germline V and J ends were trimmed by 3 bases and 5 bases, with 10 bases remaining between them. DNA of the CDR3: TGTGCCACCAGTGATCAGGGGCCCCACAATGAGCAGTTCTTC. This codes for CATSDQGPHNEQFF.

The V and J genes are TRBV29-1 and TRBJ2-3; 10 bases line up with TRBD1. V shed 5 bases and J 2 bases; nucleotides not matched to a gene: 4. Per the germline V gene, CDR1 is SQVTM and CDR2 is ANQGSEA. CDR3 length: 14 amino acids. This CDR3 reads CSVLDRGNTDTQYF. The CDR3 DNA reads as TGCAGCGTTCTGGACAGGGGGAACACAGATACGCAGTATTTT.

V gene TRBV5-5 combines with J gene TRBJ1-6; D unclear. Trimming removed 2 bases from V and 7 bases from J, with 13 bases in between. The CDR3 sequence is 15 residues long. Per germline, CDR1 SGHKS and CDR2 YYEKEE (reference sequence). The CDR3 nucleotides read TGTGCCAGCAGCTTTGGACCGACGACCAATTCACCCCTCCACTTT. Translating gives CASSFGPTTNSPLHF.

This clonotype was observed a few times. The rearrangement uses TRBV7-7 and TRBJ2-1; tentatively, D is TRBD2 (6 bases). The V gene lost 5 bases and the J gene lost 5 bases, with 16 bases spanning the gap. Germline V gene sequence: CDR1 SSHAT, CDR2 FNYEAQ (reference sequence). This CDR3 has 15 amino acids. CDR3 sequence (DNA): TGTGCCAGCAGCCCAGACGGGACTTCAAACAATGAGCAGTTCTTC. Translating it yields CASSPDGTSNNEQFF.

The J gene is TRBJ2-1, the V gene TRBV3-1, with 9 bases matching TRBD2. This CDR3 is built from 17 residues. The germline CDR1 and CDR2 sequences are LGHDT and YNNKEL (reference sequence). V shed 5 bases, J shed 7 bases, and the junction held 15 bases outside the gene matches. CDR3 sequence reads: CASSFLGGGRATNEQFF. The CDR3 region has the DNA TGTGCCAGCAGCTTCCTTGGTGGCGGGAGGGCCACGAATGAGCAGTTCTTC.